Presented here are 26 T cell receptor beta chains from one specimen sequenced in a study of shared clonotypes between healthy human individuals. Some clones are missing from TCRdb's copy, which holds only in-frame ones; the method was immunoSEQ multiplex PCR. This table holds over 2 million clones, just under 95% found once. The specimen was naive CD4+ T cells from PBMCs. The subset: CD45RA+ positively selected. The receptor set was obtained from a man aged 18 to 30 in good health. Some clones in this sample may be carry-over from other donors' samples.

The rearrangement uses TRBV6-5 and TRBJ2-7; D may correspond to TRBD1 or TRBD2 (6 bases each). CDR3 length: 14 residues. Germline assignment: CDR1 MNHEY and CDR2 SVGAGI. V dropped 6 bases and J dropped 10 bases, with 22 bases sitting between them. The CDR3 loop reads CASSSPRGAAVQYF. The DNA of the CDR3 is TGTGCCAGCAGCTCACCAAGGGGGGCCGCTGTACAGTACTTC.

V usage is TRBV7-9 and J usage is TRBJ2-7, with D possibly being TRBD2 (6 bases). CDR3 length: 12 residues. The V end was cut by 4 bases, the J end by 3 bases, with 7 bases between. The germline V gene encodes CDR1 SEHNR and CDR2 FQNEAQ (reference sequence). The CDR3 coding sequence is TGTGCCAGCAGCTCGGAGGGCTACGAGCAGTACTTC. Translated, it gives CASSSEGYEQYF.

This chain connects TRBV5-1 to TRBJ1-2; D is perhaps TRBD1 (5 bases). Looked up from germline, CDR1 is SGHRS and CDR2 is YFSETQ. V was pared by 4 bases and J by 8 bases, with 15 bases between. This CDR3 comprises 13 residues. CDR3 residues: CASSTGAAEGYTF. In nucleotides, the CDR3 is TGCGCCAGCAGCACCGGGGCGGCGGAGGGCTACACCTTC.

V and J are TRBV6-6 and TRBJ2-1, with D possibly TRBD1 on 5 matching bases. The CDR3 is made up of 14 amino acids. V was clipped by 2 bases and J by 2 bases, with 7 bases between them. Per germline, CDR1 MNHNY and CDR2 SVGAGI (reference sequence). The DNA for the CDR3 is TGTGCCAGCAGTTACCCGGACACCTACAATGAGCAGTTCTTC. Translation: CASSYPDTYNEQFF.

The DNA of the CDR3 is TGCGCCAGGCCAATTGACGGGGGGACTAGCTCGGTCTACGAGCAGTACTTC. This gives the protein CARPIDGGTSSVYEQYF. The rearrangement links TRBV5-1 to TRBJ2-7; TRBD2 matches at 9 bases. The CDR3 runs 17 residues. Germline V gives CDR1 SGHRS, CDR2 YFSETQ. Unmatched junction bases numbered 18, after V lost 8 bases and J lost 3 bases.

V gene TRBV7-9 combines with J gene TRBJ2-7; 8 bases fit TRBD1. Germline CDR1 SEHNR, CDR2 FQNEAQ (reference sequence). The CDR3 loop spans 14 amino acids. Trimming cost V 10 bases and J 2 bases; bases outside gene matches: 10. CDR3 region: CAIALTGDPYEQYF. The CDR3 DNA sequence: TGTGCCATCGCACTGACAGGGGACCCCTACGAGCAGTACTTC.

The chain couples TRBV28 to TRBJ1-4, with no clear D. CDR3 length equals 14 residues. Trimming cost V 5 bases and J 5 bases, with 12 bases left between them. Germline V gene data show CDR1 as MDHEN and CDR2 as SYDVKM. The CDR3 region has the DNA TGTGCCAGCAGTGAACAGACCAGAAATGAAAAACTGTTTTTT. Residues: CASSEQTRNEKLFF.

This rearrangement joins TRBV6-1 to TRBJ2-1, with TRBD1 identical over 9 bases. In germline, CDR1 is MNHNS, CDR2 SASEGT. Trimming cost V 10 bases and J 8 bases; bases outside gene matches: 9. The CDR3 has 13 amino acids. The CDR3 DNA is TGTGCCACCGGGGGGACAGGGTACGATGAGCAGTTCTTC. This codes for CATGGTGYDEQFF.

The rearrangement uses TRBV2 and TRBJ2-4, with D uncertain. Germline V gene data show CDR1 as SNHLY and CDR2 as FYNNEI. V was pared by 8 bases and J by 8 bases, with 7 bases between. CDR3 size: 10 residues. CDR3 loop: CASGAYIQYF. The CDR3 DNA sequence: TGTGCCAGCGGTGCATACATTCAGTACTTC.

This clone is a singleton in its sample. CDR3 amino acids: CASSPHGTLMPFF. The CDR3 nucleotides read TGTGCCAGCAGTCCACATGGGACGCTTATGCCTTTCTTT. The rearrangement uses TRBV28 and TRBJ1-1, with D maybe TRBD1 (5 bases). Germline V gene lookup returns CDR1 MDHEN and CDR2 SYDVKM. V lost 5 bases, J lost 12 bases, and 19 bases lay in between. This CDR3 spans 13 amino acids.

The chain carries TRBV27 and TRBJ1-5; D perhaps matches TRBD1 (6 bases). Trimming took 4 bases from V and 7 from J, leaving 11 bases between them. The length of the CDR3 is 13 residues. Germline lookup yields CDR1 MNHEY and CDR2 SMNVEV (reference sequence). In DNA, the CDR3 is TGTGCCAGCAGTTACAGGGTAGGACAGCCCCAGCATTTT. Its translation: CASSYRVGQPQHF.

The chain carries TRBV18 and TRBJ2-6; D is unclear. Deletions cut 2 bases from V and 0 bases from J, with 8 bases between. The CDR3 runs 16 residues. Germline loops: CDR1 KGHSH, CDR2 LQKENI. CDR3 sequence (DNA): TGTGCCAGCTCACCAACGACGGACTCTGGGGCCAACGTCCTGACTTTC. Its translation is CASSPTTDSGANVLTF.

The chain links TRBV18 to TRBJ1-1; TRBD1 aligns across 8 bases. Germline lookup yields CDR1 KGHSH and CDR2 LQKENI. V lost 3 bases and J lost 7; bases outside the gene matches: 4. The CDR3 is 13 residues long. CDR3 nucleotide sequence: TGTGCCAGCTCACCGGGGACAGGTGTTGAAGCTTTCTTT. Translated, it gives CASSPGTGVEAFF.

The V call is TRBV6-5, the J call TRBJ1-4, with TRBD1 as a possible D gene (6 bases). This CDR3 is 14 amino acids long. V dropped 2 bases and J dropped 8 bases, with 12 bases sitting between them. Germline CDR1 is MNHEY and CDR2 is SVGAGI. CDR3 amino acids: CASSYRQGREKLFF. In DNA, the CDR3 is TGTGCCAGCAGTTACAGGCAGGGGAGGGAAAAACTGTTTTTT.

The chain combines TRBV10-1 with TRBJ2-1, with 9 bases lining up with TRBD2. The V and J ends lost 2 bases and 4 bases, in that order; junction bases with no gene match: 3. CDR1 is WNHNN, CDR2 SYGVQD, per germline (reference sequence). The CDR3 has 15 residues. Written as DNA, the CDR3 is TGCGCCAGCAGTGAGAAGGCGGGAGGGTACAATGAGCAGTTCTTC. This encodes CASSEKAGGYNEQFF.

The rearrangement joins TRBV19 to TRBJ1-4, with D hard to call. Germline-derived CDR1 and CDR2 are LNHDA and SQIVND (reference sequence). V lost 1 base, J lost 10 bases, and 10 bases lay in between. CDR3 length equals 13 residues. The DNA of the CDR3 is TGTGCCAGTAGTATAGGTCTCCGGGGAAAACTGTTTTTT. Its protein is CASSIGLRGKLFF.

Here the CDR3 DNA reads TGTGCCAGCAGCTTGGACAGGGCCTACGAAAAACTGTTTTTT. This translates into CASSLDRAYEKLFF. V and J are TRBV5-6 and TRBJ1-4; tentatively, D is TRBD1 (6 bases). V was pared by 0 bases and J by 8 bases, with 11 bases between. The CDR3 spans 14 residues. Germline V gives CDR1 SGHDT, CDR2 YYEEEE.

V gene TRBV6-5 combines with J gene TRBJ1-1; D is unresolved. The V end lost 6 bases, the J end lost 4 bases, and 18 bases lay between the germline ends. CDR1 is MNHEY, CDR2 SVGAGI, per germline. CDR3 length: 15 residues. CDR3 region: CASSLRGSSGTEAFF. CDR3 bases: TGTGCCAGCAGCTTACGTGGCTCCTCGGGCACTGAAGCTTTCTTT.

The chain has TRBV7-2 and TRBJ1-2; D may be TRBD1 (5 bases). Germline V gene data show CDR1 as SGHTA and CDR2 as FQGNSA. Deletions cut 7 bases from V and 4 bases from J, with 10 bases between. This CDR3 contains 12 residues. This chain's CDR3 is CASTRGTYGYTF. DNA for the CDR3: TGTGCCAGCACTCGGGGGACCTATGGCTACACCTTC.

The genes are TRBV20-1 and TRBJ1-2; D uncertain. The CDR3 length is 11 residues. V was cut by 7 bases and J by 3 bases, with 9 bases left in between. Germline CDR1 reads DFQATT; CDR2 reads SNEGSKA (reference sequence). CDR3 DNA: TGCAGTGTCTCTAGACACTATGGCTACACCTTC. Translating it yields CSVSRHYGYTF.

The chain joins TRBV6-6 to TRBJ1-5; no definite D call. V dropped 0 bases and J dropped 0 bases, with 9 bases sitting between them. This CDR3 is 16 amino acids long. Per the germline V gene, CDR1 is MNHNY and CDR2 is SVGAGI (reference sequence). This CDR3 reads CASSYSGQLSNQPQHF. CDR3 DNA: TGTGCCAGCAGTTACTCTGGGCAGCTTAGCAATCAGCCCCAGCATTTT.

The genes are TRBV2 and TRBJ1-2; 7 positions match TRBD1. In germline, CDR1 is SNHLY, CDR2 FYNNEI. CDR3 length equals 14 residues. Trimming took 8 bases from V and 3 from J; bases not matched to a gene: 9. This chain's CDR3 is CASDEQGNYYGYTF. The CDR3 region has the DNA TGTGCCAGCGACGAACAGGGGAACTACTATGGCTACACCTTC.

The J gene is TRBJ2-7, the V gene TRBV4-1; 8 nucleotides align to TRBD1. The CDR3 runs to 14 residues. V dropped 0 bases and J dropped 4; count of bases not matched to a gene: 2. Germline CDR1 MGHRA, CDR2 YSYEKL. The CDR3 DNA reads TGCGCCAGCAGCCAAGAACGGGACAGGTACGAGCAGTACTTC. Translation: CASSQERDRYEQYF.

This clone was counted a single time. The V gene is TRBV25-1, the J gene TRBJ2-7; the D gene is possibly TRBD2 (5 bases). Trimming pared 5 bases from V and 2 bases from J, leaving 13 bases between. Germline V gene data show CDR1 as MGHDK and CDR2 as SYGVNS. The CDR3 contains 14 residues. The CDR3 region has the DNA TGTGCCAGCAGTAGGAGCGGACCAGCCTACGAGCAGTACTTC. Amino acids: CASSRSGPAYEQYF.

This chain uses TRBV10-3 with TRBJ2-1; 9 bases are a match to TRBD1. With V trimmed by 8 bases and J by 6 bases, 5 bases remained unmatched. Germline-derived CDR1 and CDR2 are ENHRY and SYGVKD. This CDR3 is built from 13 residues. DNA for the CDR3: TGTGCCATCCGGGACAGGGAATTCAATGAGCAGTTCTTC. Translated: CAIRDREFNEQFF.

CDR3 region: CASSVRAGPYEQYF. DNA of the CDR3: TGCGCCAGCAGCGTTCGCGCGGGTCCCTACGAGCAGTACTTC. The chain has TRBV5-1 and TRBJ2-7; D may be TRBD2 (5 bases). CDR3 length equals 14 residues. The V and J ends lost 4 bases and 2 bases respectively, with 13 bases between them. The germline V gene has CDR1 SGHRS and CDR2 YFSETQ.